Following are 31 T cell receptor beta chains from one sample sequenced in a study of blood T cell repertoires in COVID-19. Using immunoSEQ multiplex PCR, the repertoire was profiled, and TCRdb retains in-frame clones only, with some absent. The data contain 250,000 or so clones, more than 70% of them singletons. The sequenced sample was peripheral blood. These TCRs come from a woman aged 40-49 years who had recovered from COVID-19.

The CDR3 DNA follows: TGTGCCAGCAGCCCGAGCAATGAGCAGTTCTTC. Its translation: CASSPSNEQFF. The chain recombines TRBV7-2 with TRBJ2-1; D unclear. The germline V gene encodes CDR1 SGHTA and CDR2 FQGNSA. V was cut by 5 bases and J by 6 bases, with 5 bases left in between. The CDR3 extends over 11 amino acids.

The chain uses TRBV19 and TRBJ1-2, with unresolved D. Germline lookup yields CDR1 LNHDA and CDR2 SQIVND (reference sequence). This CDR3 spans 13 amino acids. V shed 1 base and J shed 5 bases, with 8 bases lying between them. CDR3 in amino acids: CASSIGAPYGYTF. CDR3 in DNA: TGTGCCAGTAGTATAGGGGCACCATATGGCTACACCTTC.

The chain employs TRBV5-1 and TRBJ2-2, with 8 bases matching TRBD2. The junction had 3 bases not matched to a gene; V was cut back by 0 bases and J by 5 bases. Germline V CDR1 and CDR2: SGHRS, YFSETQ. This CDR3 contains 15 residues. CDR3 sequence reads: CASSLGREGTGELFF. For the CDR3, the DNA is TGCGCCAGCAGCTTGGGCCGGGAGGGTACCGGGGAGCTGTTTTTT.

The chain employs TRBV7-9 and TRBJ2-2; no clear D gene. The CDR3 is made up of 13 amino acids. Germline V gene lookup returns CDR1 SEHNR and CDR2 FQNEAQ (reference sequence). With 1 base removed from V and 5 bases from J, the gap between germline ends came to 5 bases. The CDR3 protein is CASSLGRTGELFF. The CDR3 nucleotides read TGTGCCAGCAGCTTAGGGAGAACCGGGGAGCTGTTTTTT.

The chain carries TRBV6-2 or TRBV6-3 and TRBJ2-3; TRBD2 agrees at 12 bases. The CDR3 is made up of 20 amino acids. Germline CDR1 and CDR2: MNHEY and SVGEGT. J was trimmed by 4 bases and V by 0 bases; bases with no gene match: 14. In DNA, the CDR3 is TGTGCCAGCAGTTACTCTTCCAAGACTAGCGGGAGATTCTGGGCAGATACGCAGTATTTT. Translated, it gives CASSYSSKTSGRFWADTQYF.

This chain joins TRBV10-3 and TRBJ1-2, with 7 bases matching TRBD1. CDR3 size: 17 residues. Germline-derived CDR1 and CDR2 are ENHRY and SYGVKD. Unmatched junction bases numbered 14, after V lost 3 bases and J lost 4 bases. CDR3 DNA: TGTGCCATCAGTGACCCGACAGGGTTGCGGTCCCTCTATGGCTACACCTTC. Translated: CAISDPTGLRSLYGYTF.

The genes are TRBV10-2 and TRBJ2-1; 7 bases agree with TRBD2. V lost 8 bases to trimming and J lost 8 bases; unmatched junction nucleotides: 3. This CDR3 contains 11 residues. The germline gives CDR1 WSHSY, CDR2 SAAADI. As DNA, the CDR3 is TGCGCCAGCGGACTAGGGTATGAGCAGTTCTTC. This sequence encodes CASGLGYEQFF.

The chain has TRBV13 and TRBJ2-3, with D perhaps TRBD2 (6 bases). Trimming removed 6 bases at V and 6 bases at J, with 19 bases between. The CDR3 is made up of 15 amino acids. Per the germline V gene, CDR1 is PRHDT and CDR2 is FYEKMQ (reference sequence). CDR3 DNA: TGTGCCAGCAGTTCCCCGCGGGGAGATCGTGATACGCAGTATTTT. It translates to CASSSPRGDRDTQYF.

V and J are TRBV9 and TRBJ1-2; D is ambiguous. Germline CDR1 is SGDLS and CDR2 is YYNGEE. Trimming left V 4 bases short and J 8 bases short, with 12 bases between. The CDR3 covers 12 residues. The CDR3 DNA is TGTGCCAGCAGCCTTAGCGGTGGCGGCTACACCTTC. It encodes CASSLSGGGYTF.

V and J are TRBV13 and TRBJ1-2; 8 nucleotides agree with TRBD1. CDR1 and CDR2 (germline): PRHDT, FYEKMQ (reference sequence). The CDR3 covers 15 residues. The V gene end was trimmed by 4 bases and the J gene end by 3 bases; junction bases not matched to a gene: 7. In DNA, the CDR3 is TGTGCCAGCAGCTCCCAAGGACAGGGAGACTATGGCTACACCTTC. This translates into CASSSQGQGDYGYTF.

The genes are TRBV2 and TRBJ1-2; 8 bases map to TRBD1. This CDR3 spans 14 amino acids. Germline CDR1 SNHLY, CDR2 FYNNEI. With 4 bases clipped from V and 8 bases from J, the junction kept 9 bases outside the gene matches. CDR3 DNA sequence: TGTGCCAGCAGTGGGCTCAGGGGGCACCGGGGCTACACCTTC. Its translation is CASSGLRGHRGYTF. The full variable domain, its missing parts supplied by reference TRBV2 and TRBJ1-2, is EPEVTQTPSHQVTQMGQEVILRCVPISNHLYFYWYRQILGQKVEFLVSFYNNEISEKSEIFDDQFSVERPDGSNFTLKIRSTKLEDSAMYFCASSGLRGHRGYTFGSGTRLTVV.

The chain links TRBV7-7 to TRBJ2-7; the match to TRBD2 covers 8 bases. Germline V gene lookup returns CDR1 SSHAT and CDR2 FNYEAQ (reference sequence). The J segment lost 5 bases and the V segment lost 5 bases, leaving 11 bases of the junction unmatched. The CDR3 spans 15 residues. The CDR3 reads CASSRQAGEAHEQYV. In nucleotides, the CDR3 is TGTGCCAGCAGCCGCCAAGCGGGAGAGGCCCACGAGCAGTACGTC.

In its sample, this clone was seen once. CDR3 loop: CASSLGKGNGYTF. CDR3 DNA: TGCGCCAGCAGCTTGGGCAAGGGGAATGGCTACACCTTC. V and J are TRBV5-1 and TRBJ1-2, with D perhaps matching TRBD1 (5 bases). CDR3 length: 13 residues. The V and J ends lost 0 bases and 6 bases respectively, with 9 bases between them. From germline, CDR1 is SGHRS and CDR2 YFSETQ.

This rearrangement joins TRBV2 to TRBJ2-3, with 10 bases that match TRBD2. CDR1 and CDR2 from the germline V gene are SNHLY and FYNNEI. The CDR3 is 15 amino acids. V trimming: 7 bases; J trimming: 1 base; junction bases outside the gene matches: 5. Written as DNA, the CDR3 is TGTGCCAGCACCCGGACTAGCGGAGGCACAGATACGCAGTATTTT. This encodes CASTRTSGGTDTQYF.

The V and J genes are TRBV6-5 and TRBJ2-3; D gene unclear. The CDR3 spans 14 residues. Trimming removed 0 bases from V and 0 bases from J, with 4 bases in between. Per germline, CDR1 MNHEY and CDR2 SVGAGI. This CDR3 reads CASSYSSSTDTQYF. In DNA, the CDR3 is TGTGCCAGCAGTTACTCTAGCAGCACAGATACGCAGTATTTT.

The rearrangement links TRBV6-5 to TRBJ2-7; TRBD2 agrees at 9 bases. CDR1 is MNHEY and CDR2 is SVGAGI in the germline V gene. With 6 bases clipped from V and 2 bases from J, the junction kept 8 bases outside the gene matches. This CDR3 is 15 amino acids long. Here the CDR3 reads CASSPGLAGAYEQYF. DNA for the CDR3: TGTGCCAGCAGCCCGGGACTAGCAGGTGCCTACGAGCAGTACTTC.

The chain employs TRBV19 and TRBJ2-4, with 9 bases aligning to TRBD2. The CDR3 has 15 residues. Germline lookup yields CDR1 LNHDA and CDR2 SQIVND (reference sequence). V was pared by 3 bases and J by 6 bases, with 6 bases of the junction left unmatched. The CDR3 is CASSMGLAGTNIQYF. As DNA, the CDR3 is TGTGCCAGTAGTATGGGGCTAGCGGGAACAAACATTCAGTACTTC. The full variable domain, with the rest looked up from reference TRBV19 and TRBJ2-4, is DGGITQSPKYLFRKEGQNVTLSCEQNLNHDAMYWYRQDPGQGLRLIYYSQIVNDFQKGDIAEGYSVSREKKESFPLTVTSAQKNPTAFYLCASSMGLAGTNIQYFGAGTRLSVL.

V usage is TRBV7-2 and J usage is TRBJ2-3; TRBD2 matches at 11 bases. J lost 1 base, V lost 5 bases, and 5 bases had no gene match. This CDR3 spans 16 amino acids. The germline V gene encodes CDR1 SGHTA and CDR2 FQGNSA. CDR3 nucleotides: TGTGCCAGCAGCCCACCGGGACTAGCGGGCACAGATACGCAGTATTTT. Protein: CASSPPGLAGTDTQYF.

This chain joins TRBV5-8 and TRBJ2-6; 7 bases align to TRBD1. The CDR3 extends over 17 amino acids. Germline lookup yields CDR1 SGHTS and CDR2 YDEGEE. Trimming at V came to 0 bases and at J to 0 bases, leaving 3 bases not matched to a gene. The CDR3 nucleotides are TGTGCCAGCAGCTTGGGGGACAGCAGCTCTGGGGCCAACGTCCTGACTTTC. It is translated as CASSLGDSSSGANVLTF. Filled out from reference TRBV5-8 and TRBJ2-6, the complete variable domain reads EAGVTQSPTHLIKTRGQQATLRCSPISGHTSVYWYQQALGLGLQFLLWYDEGEERNRGNFPPRFSGRQFPNYSSELNVNALELEDSALYLCASSLGDSSSGANVLTFGAGSRLTVL.

The V gene is TRBV9, the J gene TRBJ1-5; D uncertain. The germline V and J ends were trimmed by 3 bases and 4 bases, with 8 bases remaining between them. CDR3 length equals 13 residues. CDR1 is SGDLS and CDR2 is YYNGEE in the germline V gene. The CDR3 spells CASSGAGNQPQHF. The CDR3, as DNA: TGTGCCAGCAGCGGGGCAGGTAATCAGCCCCAGCATTTT.

J is TRBJ1-4 and V is TRBV2; 10 bases are shared with TRBD1. This CDR3 has 14 amino acids. Germline CDR1 and CDR2: SNHLY and FYNNEI. After removal of 4 bases from V and 10 bases from J, the junction contained 6 bases not matched to a gene. The chain's CDR3 is CASSARDRGGKLFF. Here the CDR3 DNA reads TGTGCCAGCAGTGCCCGGGACAGGGGTGGAAAACTGTTTTTT.

The gene calls are TRBV20-1 and TRBJ1-1; D call uncertain. The V gene lost 2 bases and the J gene lost 8 bases, with 6 bases spanning the gap. Germline V gene sequence: CDR1 DFQATT, CDR2 SNEGSKA (reference sequence). CDR3 size: 10 residues. As DNA, the CDR3 is TGCAGTGCTAGACACATAGAAGCTTTCTTT. Encoded protein: CSARHIEAFF.

J is TRBJ1-1 and V is TRBV11-2; D gene uncertain. This CDR3 spans 15 amino acids. V dropped 1 base and J dropped 4 bases, with 13 bases sitting between them. Germline V CDR1 and CDR2: SGHAT, FQNNGV. The CDR3 sequence: CASSLGYPTGTEAFF. The CDR3 nucleotides are TGTGCCAGCAGCTTAGGGTACCCTACGGGCACTGAAGCTTTCTTT.

The J gene is TRBJ2-7, the V gene TRBV2; 8 bases are shared with TRBD1. The V gene end was trimmed by 6 bases and the J gene end by 3 bases; junction bases not matched to a gene: 10. CDR1 and CDR2 (germline): SNHLY, FYNNEI. The CDR3 contains 15 residues. The CDR3 DNA is TGTGCCAGCAGCCCCAGGGGGCGACTCAACTACGAGCAGTACTTC. It translates to CASSPRGRLNYEQYF.

This clone showed up just once. The rearrangement uses TRBV30 and TRBJ2-1; D is perhaps TRBD1 (6 bases). V was pared by 3 bases and J by 5 bases, with 11 bases between. The CDR3 runs 13 residues. Per the germline V gene, CDR1 is GTSNPN and CDR2 is SVGIG (reference sequence). The CDR3 protein is CAWRGANHNEQFF. Here the CDR3 DNA reads TGTGCCTGGAGGGGGGCCAACCACAATGAGCAGTTCTTC.

This chain uses TRBV21-1 with TRBJ2-7; TRBD1 was called by the table and not checked on the DNA. TRBV21-1 is tagged as a pseudogene. This CDR3 is 16 amino acids long. CDR3 sequence (DNA): TGTGCCAGCAGTACTTTGGACAGCTGTTGCTCCTACGAGCAGTACGTC. Translation gives CASSTLDSCCSYEQYV.

The rearrangement uses TRBV19 and TRBJ2-6; 10 bases match TRBD1. Germline-derived CDR1 and CDR2 are LNHDA and SQIVND (reference sequence). The CDR3 runs to 18 residues. With 3 bases clipped from V and 2 bases from J, the junction kept 7 bases outside the gene matches. The chain's CDR3 is CASSIGTGARAGANVLTF. Written as DNA, the CDR3 is TGTGCCAGTAGTATTGGGACAGGGGCAAGGGCTGGGGCCAACGTCCTGACTTTC.

The V gene is TRBV14, the J gene TRBJ1-2; D unresolved. With 2 bases removed from V and 4 bases from J, the gap between germline ends came to 14 bases. The CDR3 loop spans 15 amino acids. Per germline, CDR1 SGHDN and CDR2 FVKESK. CDR3 sequence (DNA): TGTGCCAGCAGCCAACGACTCCCAGTTTCCTATGGCTACACCTTC. This translates into CASSQRLPVSYGYTF.

The rearrangement uses TRBV10-3 and TRBJ1-1; perhaps TRBD1 as D (6 bases). V shed 10 bases and J shed 1 base, with 13 bases lying between them. The V gene's germline CDR1 is ENHRY and CDR2 SYGVKD. The CDR3 totals 13 residues. The CDR3 reads CATAPGQNTEAFF. In nucleotides, the CDR3 is TGTGCCACAGCCCCGGGACAGAACACTGAAGCTTTCTTT.

The chain links TRBV7-2 to TRBJ2-3, with D possibly matching TRBD1 (5 bases). This CDR3 has 15 residues. Germline CDR1 SGHTA, CDR2 FQGNSA. Trimming pared 1 base from V and 2 bases from J, leaving 10 bases between. The CDR3 is CASSLEGRPTDTQYF. CDR3 nucleotide sequence: TGTGCCAGCAGCTTAGAGGGGCGGCCCACAGATACGCAGTATTTT.

The gene calls are TRBV19 and TRBJ1-1, with D possibly TRBD1 on 5 matching bases. The CDR3 sequence is 12 residues long. Germline CDR1 is LNHDA and CDR2 is SQIVND (reference sequence). V shed 10 bases and J shed 8 bases, with 17 bases lying between them. CDR3 amino acids: CATIPGGGEAFF. CDR3 DNA: TGTGCCACCATCCCGGGGGGTGGGGAAGCTTTCTTT.